In its sample, the clone carrying this T cell receptor (beta chain) was seen many times. Its antigen is still unknown. MiXCR, applied by TCRdb to the 5' RACE reads, yields one record per CDR3 protein. Among 280,000 or so distinct CDR3 sequences, roughly 8.6% were seen once, and the ten largest hold around 2.1%. The record originates from a study of identical twins. Points from the study as a whole: Fewer insertions characterized abundant cord blood beta clonotypes, whereas memory repertoires showed none.

The CDR3 contains 15 residues. These data also formed part of another study, on yellow fever vaccine responses in identical twins.

Material for sequencing was memory (CD45RO+) T cells sorted from blood. The chain recombines TRBV21-1 with TRBJ2-7; TRBD2, as called in the table, went unchecked against the DNA. TRBV21-1 is tagged as a pseudogene. This receptor was taken from a woman in her late teens or twenties in good health. This CDR3 reads CASPFSSGRSYEQYF. CDR3 in DNA: TGTGCCAGCCCCTTCTCTAGCGGGAGGTCGTACGAGCAGTACTTC.